The TCR beta chain under discussion was sequenced for a study of blood T cell repertoires in COVID-19. Only in-frame clones appear in the TCRdb table, and some are missing; sequencing was by immunoSEQ multiplex PCR. The table includes about 90,000 clones, 75% to 90% detected once. The CDR3 is 16 amino acids. V trimming: 4 bases; J trimming: 5 bases; junction bases outside the gene matches: 10. CDR1 is LGHNA and CDR2 is YSLEER in the germline V gene. The source of this sequence is a man older than 75 with acute or convalescent COVID-19. The material sequenced was peripheral blood. This chain uses TRBV4-3 with TRBJ2-1; TRBD1 matches 8 bases. CDR3 DNA sequence: TGCGCCAGCAGCCCCGACAGGGGAGGCGAAGACAATGAGCAGTTCTTC. This sequence encodes CASSPDRGGEDNEQFF.